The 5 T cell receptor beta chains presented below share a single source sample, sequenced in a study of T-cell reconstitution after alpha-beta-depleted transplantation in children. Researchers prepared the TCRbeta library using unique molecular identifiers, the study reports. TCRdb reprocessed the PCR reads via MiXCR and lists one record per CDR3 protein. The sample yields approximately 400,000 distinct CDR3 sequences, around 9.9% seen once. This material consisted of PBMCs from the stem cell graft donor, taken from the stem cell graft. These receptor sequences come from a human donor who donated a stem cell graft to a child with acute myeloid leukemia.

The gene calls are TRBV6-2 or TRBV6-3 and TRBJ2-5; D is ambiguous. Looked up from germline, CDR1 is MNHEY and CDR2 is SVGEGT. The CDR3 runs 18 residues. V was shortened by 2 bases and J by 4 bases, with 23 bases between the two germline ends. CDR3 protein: CASSYSRTDPGIVETQYF. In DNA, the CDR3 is TGTGCCAGCAGTTACAGCCGGACCGATCCCGGTATTGTAGAGACCCAGTACTTC.

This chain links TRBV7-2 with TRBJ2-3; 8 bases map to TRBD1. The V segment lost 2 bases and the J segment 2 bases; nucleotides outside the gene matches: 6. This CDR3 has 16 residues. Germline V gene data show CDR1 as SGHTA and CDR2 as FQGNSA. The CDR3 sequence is CASSLQGASHTDTQYF. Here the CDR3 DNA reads TGTGCCAGCAGCTTACAGGGGGCAAGCCACACAGATACGCAGTATTTT.

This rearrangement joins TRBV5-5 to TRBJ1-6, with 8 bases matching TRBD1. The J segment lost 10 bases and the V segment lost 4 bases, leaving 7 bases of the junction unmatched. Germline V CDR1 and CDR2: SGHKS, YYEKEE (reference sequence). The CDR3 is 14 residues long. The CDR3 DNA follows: TGTGCCAGCAGCCTGACAGGGGCCGGGTCACCCCTCCACTTT. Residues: CASSLTGAGSPLHF.

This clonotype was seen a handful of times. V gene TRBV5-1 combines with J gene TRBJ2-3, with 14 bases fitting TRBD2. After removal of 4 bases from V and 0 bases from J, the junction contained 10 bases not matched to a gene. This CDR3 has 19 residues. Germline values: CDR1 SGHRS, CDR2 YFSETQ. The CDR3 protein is CASSTGLAGGTASTDTQYF. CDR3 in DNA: TGCGCCAGCAGCACCGGACTAGCGGGAGGAACTGCTAGCACAGATACGCAGTATTTT.

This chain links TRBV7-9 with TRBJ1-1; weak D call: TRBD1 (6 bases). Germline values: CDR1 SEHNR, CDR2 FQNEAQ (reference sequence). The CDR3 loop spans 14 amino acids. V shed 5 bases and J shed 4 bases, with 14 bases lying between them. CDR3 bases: TGTGCCAGCAGCAAAGGGGGGGGCGGCACTGAAGCTTTCTTT. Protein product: CASSKGGGGTEAFF.